Following are 3 T cell receptor beta chains from one sample sequenced in a study of identical twins. TCRdb re-called the 5' RACE reads through MiXCR, storing one row per CDR3 protein. In the table there are about 900,000 distinct CDR3 sequences, around an eighth of which are singletons. These records were also assigned to another study, of yellow fever vaccine responses in identical twins.

The sample taken for sequencing was PBMCs. These receptor sequences come from a young woman in good health.

This clonotype has just a few counts. The chain employs TRBV5-6 and TRBJ2-3; maybe TRBD2 (5 bases). The CDR3 has 15 amino acids. The V gene lost 4 bases and the J gene lost 2 bases, with 14 bases spanning the gap. Germline loops: CDR1 SGHDT, CDR2 YYEEEE. In nucleotides, the CDR3 is TGTGCCAGCAGCCCGGGTCCCGGGGTCACAGATACGCAGTATTTT. Encoded protein: CASSPGPGVTDTQYF.

The V gene is TRBV5-1, the J gene TRBJ1-3, with 7 bases identical to TRBD1. CDR1 SGHRS and CDR2 YFSETQ come from the germline V gene. The junction had 3 bases not matched to a gene; V was cut back by 0 bases and J by 0 bases. This CDR3 is 16 amino acids long. In DNA, the CDR3 is TGCGCCAGCAGCTTGGGGGACAGCAGCTCTGGAAACACCATATATTTT. As protein: CASSLGDSSSGNTIYF. The entire variable domain, with the rest obtained from reference TRBV5-1 and TRBJ1-3, is as follows: KAGVTQTPRYLIKTRGQQVTLSCSPISGHRSVSWYQQTPGQGLQFLFEYFSETQRNKGNFPGRFSGRQFSNSRSEMNVSTLELGDSALYLCASSLGDSSSGNTIYFGEGSWLTVV.

This clonotype was observed a handful of times. The chain uses TRBV29-1 and TRBJ2-2, with D tentatively TRBD1 (6 bases). This CDR3 spans 14 amino acids. V lost 3 bases to trimming and J lost 3 bases, with 11 bases between them. CDR1 SQVTM and CDR2 ANQGSEA come from the germline V gene. The CDR3 coding sequence is TGCAGCGTTGACTTAGAGGGGGACACCGGGGAGCTGTTTTTT. Translated: CSVDLEGDTGELFF.